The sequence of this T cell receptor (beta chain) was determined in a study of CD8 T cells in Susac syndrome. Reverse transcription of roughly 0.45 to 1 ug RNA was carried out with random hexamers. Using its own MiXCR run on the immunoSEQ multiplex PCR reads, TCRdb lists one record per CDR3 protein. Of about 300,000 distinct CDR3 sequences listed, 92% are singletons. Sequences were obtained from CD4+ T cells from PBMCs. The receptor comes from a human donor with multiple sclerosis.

As DNA, the CDR3 is TGTGCCAGCAGCCAAACAGCGGGAGAAACAGATACGCAGTATTTT. Encoded protein: CASSQTAGETDTQYF. This chain links TRBV3-1 with TRBJ2-3; 8 bases map to TRBD2. This CDR3 has 15 residues. After removal of 2 bases from V and 3 bases from J, the junction contained 4 bases not matched to a gene. Germline loops: CDR1 LGHDT, CDR2 YNNKEL (reference sequence).